A selection of T cell receptor beta chains follows, all from one sample in a study of quantifying T cell responses using KT2 cells. MiXCR, run by TCRdb on the UMI-ligation and nested PCR reads, gives a single entry per CDR3 protein. The sample carries tens of thousands of distinct CDR3 sequences, about 12% recorded once. The sample consisted of PBMCs spiked with cells of the T cell clone KT2. The receptors were gathered from a human donor. Each CDR3 is given with its conserved first and last residue. Each record gives: V gene, J gene, D gene, clone size, CDR3 protein, CDR3 DNA. The D gene is left open where the match is weak. Clone size is given for some rows only: seen once, a few or many times, or a class if the clone is expanded.

v_call: TRBV6-1; j_call: TRBJ2-1; d_call: NA; clone_size: medium-sized; cdr3_aa: CASSEAGEAYNEQFF; cdr3_nt: TGTGCCAGCAGTGAAGCGGGAGAGGCCTACAATGAGCAGTTCTTC
v_call: TRBV7-8; j_call: TRBJ2-7; d_call: TRBD2; clone_size: few; cdr3_aa: CASSTTSGRFGYEQYF; cdr3_nt: TGTGCCAGCAGCACAACTAGCGGGAGATTCGGGTACGAGCAGTACTTC
v_call: TRBV5-1; j_call: TRBJ1-3; d_call: NA; clone_size: NA; cdr3_aa: CASSLGSSSGNTIYF; cdr3_nt: TGCGCCAGCAGCTTAGGGTCTAGCTCTGGAAACACCATATATTTT
v_call: TRBV6-2/TRBV6-3; j_call: TRBJ1-1; d_call: NA; clone_size: NA; cdr3_aa: CASSYSGALGNTEAFF; cdr3_nt: TGTGCCAGCAGTTACTCCGGGGCGCTAGGGAACACTGAAGCTTTCTTT
v_call: TRBV27; j_call: TRBJ1-2; d_call: NA; clone_size: few; cdr3_aa: CASSASGAYGYTF; cdr3_nt: TGTGCCAGCAGTGCCTCCGGTGCCTATGGCTACACCTTC
v_call: TRBV29-1; j_call: TRBJ2-1; d_call: TRBD2; clone_size: many; cdr3_aa: CSVEGLAGGYEQFF; cdr3_nt: TGCAGCGTTGAAGGACTAGCGGGAGGGTATGAGCAGTTCTTC
v_call: TRBV19; j_call: TRBJ2-6; d_call: TRBD1; clone_size: many; cdr3_aa: CASSPNRGSGANVLTF; cdr3_nt: TGTGCCAGTAGCCCGAACAGGGGGTCCGGGGCCAACGTCCTGACTTTC
v_call: TRBV29-1; j_call: TRBJ1-5; d_call: TRBD1; clone_size: NA; cdr3_aa: CSVTGDWNQPQHF; cdr3_nt: TGCAGCGTTACAGGGGATTGGAATCAGCCCCAGCATTTT
v_call: TRBV4-1; j_call: TRBJ2-1; d_call: TRBD1; clone_size: NA; cdr3_aa: CASSLRQGDNEQFF; cdr3_nt: TGCGCCAGCAGCCTGAGACAGGGGGACAATGAGCAGTTCTTC
v_call: TRBV12-5; j_call: TRBJ1-5; d_call: TRBD1; clone_size: few; cdr3_aa: CASGLTTGGSQPQHF; cdr3_nt: TGTGCTAGTGGTTTGACCACAGGGGGTAGTCAGCCCCAGCATTTT
v_call: TRBV20-1; j_call: TRBJ2-1; d_call: TRBD2; clone_size: many; cdr3_aa: CSARGLAGASYNEQFF; cdr3_nt: TGCAGTGCTAGAGGACTAGCGGGAGCATCCTACAATGAGCAGTTCTTC
v_call: TRBV6-6; j_call: TRBJ2-3; d_call: TRBD2; clone_size: NA; cdr3_aa: CASSYGGGGTDTQYF; cdr3_nt: TGTGCCAGCAGTTACGGGGGGGGAGGCACAGATACGCAGTATTTT
v_call: TRBV21-1; j_call: TRBJ1-5; d_call: NA; clone_size: NA; cdr3_aa: CASSKVFGQGWYQPQHF; cdr3_nt: TGTGCCAGCAGCAAAGTTTTTGGTCAGGGATGGTATCAGCCCCAGCATTTT
v_call: TRBV18; j_call: TRBJ2-5; d_call: TRBD2; clone_size: many; cdr3_aa: CASSRREAGETQYF; cdr3_nt: TGTGCCAGCTCACGCCGGGAGGCAGGGGAGACCCAGTACTTC
v_call: TRBV20-1; j_call: TRBJ2-3; d_call: NA; clone_size: few; cdr3_aa: CSAPPLTDTQYF; cdr3_nt: TGCAGTGCCCCCCCCCTCACAGATACGCAGTATTTT
v_call: TRBV2; j_call: TRBJ2-1; d_call: NA; clone_size: NA; cdr3_aa: CASRNERLGTYNEQFF; cdr3_nt: TGTGCCAGCAGAAACGAGCGGTTAGGCACCTACAATGAGCAGTTCTTC
v_call: TRBV20-1; j_call: TRBJ2-7; d_call: NA; clone_size: many; cdr3_aa: CSALGGYEQYF; cdr3_nt: TGCAGTGCTTTGGGCGGGTACGAGCAGTACTTC
v_call: TRBV5-4; j_call: TRBJ2-4; d_call: NA; clone_size: NA; cdr3_aa: CASSWGAGAKNIQYF; cdr3_nt: TGTGCCAGCAGCTGGGGGGCCGGAGCCAAAAACATTCAGTACTTC
v_call: TRBV6-1; j_call: TRBJ1-5; d_call: NA; clone_size: NA; cdr3_aa: CASSEESAQQYNQPQHF; cdr3_nt: TGTGCCAGCAGTGAAGAGTCAGCCCAACAGTACAATCAGCCCCAGCATTTT
v_call: TRBV19; j_call: TRBJ1-1; d_call: NA; clone_size: NA; cdr3_aa: CASRRASTEAFF; cdr3_nt: TGTGCCAGCCGCAGGGCTTCCACTGAAGCTTTCTTT
v_call: TRBV5-1; j_call: TRBJ1-1; d_call: NA; clone_size: NA; cdr3_aa: CASSSLGMNTEAFF; cdr3_nt: TGCGCCAGCAGCTCCTTGGGCATGAACACTGAAGCTTTCTTT
v_call: TRBV20-1; j_call: TRBJ1-5; d_call: TRBD1; clone_size: few; cdr3_aa: CSADTGTGIQPQHF; cdr3_nt: TGCAGTGCTGATACCGGGACAGGGATTCAGCCCCAGCATTTT
v_call: TRBV18; j_call: TRBJ1-1; d_call: TRBD1; clone_size: NA; cdr3_aa: CASSGTGANTEAFF; cdr3_nt: TGTGCCAGCTCCGGGACAGGGGCGAACACTGAAGCTTTCTTT
v_call: TRBV4-1; j_call: TRBJ1-1; d_call: NA; clone_size: NA; cdr3_aa: CASSQLRGRPNTEAFF; cdr3_nt: TGCGCCAGCAGCCAACTCCGGGGACGCCCGAACACTGAAGCTTTCTTT
v_call: TRBV20-1; j_call: TRBJ1-2; d_call: TRBD1; clone_size: many; cdr3_aa: CSVKTGTGRGYGYTF; cdr3_nt: TGCAGCGTAAAGACCGGGACAGGCCGGGGGTATGGCTACACCTTC
v_call: TRBV21-1; j_call: TRBJ1-4; d_call: NA; clone_size: NA; cdr3_aa: CASSQSVCHRGGNEKLFF; cdr3_nt: TGTGCCAGCAGCCAGAGCGTTTGTCACAGGGGGGGTAATGAAAAACTGTTTTTT
v_call: TRBV9; j_call: TRBJ2-5; d_call: TRBD2; clone_size: many; cdr3_aa: CASSPPSSGGQETQYF; cdr3_nt: TGTGCCAGCAGCCCACCCTCTAGCGGGGGCCAAGAGACCCAGTACTTC
v_call: TRBV14; j_call: TRBJ2-1; d_call: NA; clone_size: NA; cdr3_aa: CASSPGLEQFF; cdr3_nt: TGTGCCAGCAGCCCGGGGCTTGAGCAGTTCTTC
v_call: TRBV6-6; j_call: TRBJ1-4; d_call: NA; clone_size: few; cdr3_aa: CASSYSSSGGKGNEKLFF; cdr3_nt: TGTGCCAGCAGTTACTCGTCCTCGGGAGGGAAGGGTAATGAAAAACTGTTTTTT
v_call: TRBV12-3/TRBV12-4; j_call: TRBJ1-4; d_call: NA; clone_size: NA; cdr3_aa: CASSPRRTAGDEKLFF; cdr3_nt: TGTGCCAGCAGCCCCCGACGGACTGCGGGGGATGAAAAACTGTTTTTT
v_call: TRBV30; j_call: TRBJ1-3; d_call: TRBD1; clone_size: few; cdr3_aa: CAWSDDRDPGNTIYF; cdr3_nt: TGTGCCTGGAGTGACGACAGGGACCCTGGAAACACCATATATTTT
v_call: TRBV12-3/TRBV12-4; j_call: TRBJ2-1; d_call: NA; clone_size: many; cdr3_aa: CASSLFGNEQFF; cdr3_nt: TGTGCCAGCAGTTTATTTGGGAATGAGCAGTTCTTC
v_call: TRBV20-1; j_call: TRBJ2-3; d_call: NA; clone_size: NA; cdr3_aa: CSARGGARATDTQYF; cdr3_nt: TGCAGTGCTAGAGGAGGGGCTAGAGCCACAGATACGCAGTATTTT
v_call: TRBV5-1; j_call: TRBJ1-2; d_call: NA; clone_size: NA; cdr3_aa: CASSPSQGLQYGYTF; cdr3_nt: TGCGCCAGCAGCCCAAGTCAGGGGCTCCAGTATGGCTACACCTTC
v_call: TRBV6-5; j_call: TRBJ2-2; d_call: TRBD2; clone_size: few; cdr3_aa: CASSTLAGTNTGELFF; cdr3_nt: TGTGCCAGCAGTACACTAGCGGGTACGAACACCGGGGAGCTGTTTTTT
v_call: TRBV6-5; j_call: TRBJ1-2; d_call: NA; clone_size: NA; cdr3_aa: CASSRGGSLSYGYTF; cdr3_nt: TGTGCCAGCAGTCGGGGGGGAAGTTTAAGCTATGGCTACACCTTC
v_call: TRBV7-8; j_call: TRBJ2-7; d_call: TRBD2; clone_size: NA; cdr3_aa: CASSPSAGGSEQYF; cdr3_nt: TGTGCCAGCAGCCCGTCGGCGGGGGGAAGCGAGCAGTACTTC
v_call: TRBV5-1; j_call: TRBJ2-6; d_call: NA; clone_size: NA; cdr3_aa: CASSLVAGVGANVLTF; cdr3_nt: TGCGCCAGCAGCTTGGTCGCAGGGGTTGGGGCCAACGTCCTGACTTTC